This note documents a single T cell receptor beta chain sequence. The data were taken from a study of blood T cell repertoires in COVID-19. The overall study: Samples representing acute and convalescent COVID-19 were sourced from the United States, Italy and Spain.

The CDR3 extends over 13 amino acids. The ends were cut back, 5 bases at V and 5 bases at J, with 13 bases in the middle. CDR1 and CDR2 (germline): SGHTA, FQGNSA. Clones were read by immunoSEQ multiplex PCR, and TCRdb kept only the in-frame ones, dropping some. The data show under 200,000 clones, 84% seen once. The sequencing sample was made of peripheral blood. V gene TRBV7-2 combines with J gene TRBJ2-7; D gene uncertain. The TCR comes from a woman of 80 years or more with COVID-19, enrolled during active disease. The CDR3, as DNA: TGTGCCAGCAGCAACCGACACTTTGACGAGCAGTACTTC. Translated: CASSNRHFDEQYF.